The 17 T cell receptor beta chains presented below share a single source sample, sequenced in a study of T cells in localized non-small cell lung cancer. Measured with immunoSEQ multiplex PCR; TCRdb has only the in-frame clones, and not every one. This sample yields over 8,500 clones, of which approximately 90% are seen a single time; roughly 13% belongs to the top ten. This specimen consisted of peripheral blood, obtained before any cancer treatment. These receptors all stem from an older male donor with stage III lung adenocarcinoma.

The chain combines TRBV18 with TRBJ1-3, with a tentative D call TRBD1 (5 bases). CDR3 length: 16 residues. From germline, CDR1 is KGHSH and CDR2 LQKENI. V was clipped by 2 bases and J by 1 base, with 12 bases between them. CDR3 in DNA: TGTGCCAGCTCACCAGACAGCCTACGATCTGGAAACACCATATATTTT. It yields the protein CASSPDSLRSGNTIYF.

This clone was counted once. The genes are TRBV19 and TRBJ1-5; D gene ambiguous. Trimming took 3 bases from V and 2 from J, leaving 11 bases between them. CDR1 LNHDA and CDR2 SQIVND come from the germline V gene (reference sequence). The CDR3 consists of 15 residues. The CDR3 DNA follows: TGTGCCAGTAGTATCGTTGGTGGCGGCAATCAGCCCCAGCATTTT. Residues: CASSIVGGGNQPQHF.

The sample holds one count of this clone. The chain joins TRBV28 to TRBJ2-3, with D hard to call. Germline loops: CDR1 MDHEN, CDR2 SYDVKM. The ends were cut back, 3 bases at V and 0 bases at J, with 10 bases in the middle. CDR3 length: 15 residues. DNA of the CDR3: TGTGCCAGCAGTTTCAGGACGGCTAGCACAGATACGCAGTATTTT. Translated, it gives CASSFRTASTDTQYF.

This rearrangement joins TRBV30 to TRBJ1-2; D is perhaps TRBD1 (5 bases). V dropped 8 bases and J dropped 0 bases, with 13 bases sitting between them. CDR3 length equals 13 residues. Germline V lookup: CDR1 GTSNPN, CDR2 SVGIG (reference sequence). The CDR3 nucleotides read TGTGCCCGATCAACAGGTACTAACTATGGCTACACCTTC. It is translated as CARSTGTNYGYTF.

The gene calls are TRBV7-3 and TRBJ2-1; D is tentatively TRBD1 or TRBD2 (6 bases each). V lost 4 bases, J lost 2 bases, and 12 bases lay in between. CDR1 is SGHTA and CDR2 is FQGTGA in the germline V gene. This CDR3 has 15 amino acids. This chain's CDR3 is CASSSIRGPYNEQFF. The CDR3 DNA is TGTGCCAGCAGCTCCATTCGGGGGCCCTACAATGAGCAGTTCTTC.

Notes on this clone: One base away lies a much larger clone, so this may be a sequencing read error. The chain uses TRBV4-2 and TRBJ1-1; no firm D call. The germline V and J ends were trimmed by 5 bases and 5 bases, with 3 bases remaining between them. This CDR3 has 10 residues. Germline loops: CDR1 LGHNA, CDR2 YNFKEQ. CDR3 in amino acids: CASSGTEAFF. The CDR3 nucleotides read TGTGCCAGCAGCGGGACTGAAGCTTTCTTT.

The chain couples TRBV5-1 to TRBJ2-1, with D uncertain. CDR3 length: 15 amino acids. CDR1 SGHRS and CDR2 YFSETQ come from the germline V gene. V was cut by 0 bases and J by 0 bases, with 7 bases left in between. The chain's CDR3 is CASSLDVGSYNEQFF. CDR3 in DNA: TGCGCCAGCAGCTTGGATGTAGGCTCCTACAATGAGCAGTTCTTC.

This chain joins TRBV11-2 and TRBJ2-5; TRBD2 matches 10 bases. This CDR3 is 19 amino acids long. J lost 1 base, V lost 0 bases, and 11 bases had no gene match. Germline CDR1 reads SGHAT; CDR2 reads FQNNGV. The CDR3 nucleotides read TGTGCCAGCAGCTTAGACCCCTTGGGGACTAGCGCCACCCAAGAGACCCAGTACTTC. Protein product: CASSLDPLGTSATQETQYF.

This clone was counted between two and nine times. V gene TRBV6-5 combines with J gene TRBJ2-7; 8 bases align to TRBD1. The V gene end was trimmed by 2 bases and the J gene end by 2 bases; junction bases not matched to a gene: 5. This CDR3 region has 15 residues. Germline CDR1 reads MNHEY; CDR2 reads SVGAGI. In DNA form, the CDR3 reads TGTGCCAGCAGTTACAGACAGGGGACTCCCTACGAGCAGTACTTC. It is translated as CASSYRQGTPYEQYF.

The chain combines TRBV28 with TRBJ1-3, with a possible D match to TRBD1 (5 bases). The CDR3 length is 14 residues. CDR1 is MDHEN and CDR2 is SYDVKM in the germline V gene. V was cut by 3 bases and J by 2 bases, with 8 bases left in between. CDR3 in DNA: TGTGCCAGCAGTTTCGGCAGGGCTGGAAACACCATATATTTT. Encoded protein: CASSFGRAGNTIYF. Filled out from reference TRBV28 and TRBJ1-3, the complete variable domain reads DVKVTQSSRYLVKRTGEKVFLECVQDMDHENMFWYRQDPGLGLRLIYFSYDVKMKEKGDIPEGYSVSREKKERFSLILESASTNQTSMYLCASSFGRAGNTIYFGEGSWLTVV.

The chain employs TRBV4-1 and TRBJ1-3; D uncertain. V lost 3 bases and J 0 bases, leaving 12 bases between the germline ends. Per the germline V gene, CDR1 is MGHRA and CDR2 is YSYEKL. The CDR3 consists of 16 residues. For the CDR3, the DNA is TGCGCCAGCAGCCAGTCTGGGCGGATCTCTGGAAACACCATATATTTT. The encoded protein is CASSQSGRISGNTIYF.

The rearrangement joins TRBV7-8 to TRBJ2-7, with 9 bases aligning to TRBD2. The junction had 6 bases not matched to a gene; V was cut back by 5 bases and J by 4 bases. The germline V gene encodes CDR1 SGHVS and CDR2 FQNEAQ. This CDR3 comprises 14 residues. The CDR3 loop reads CASSPLAGPYEQYF. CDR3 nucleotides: TGTGCCAGCAGCCCTCTAGCGGGACCTTACGAGCAGTACTTC.

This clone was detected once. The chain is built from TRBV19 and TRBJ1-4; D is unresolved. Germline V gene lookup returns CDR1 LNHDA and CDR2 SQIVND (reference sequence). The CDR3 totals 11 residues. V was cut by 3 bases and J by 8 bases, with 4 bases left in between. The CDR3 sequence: CASSIDEKLFF. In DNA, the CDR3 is TGTGCCAGTAGTATCGACGAAAAACTGTTTTTT.

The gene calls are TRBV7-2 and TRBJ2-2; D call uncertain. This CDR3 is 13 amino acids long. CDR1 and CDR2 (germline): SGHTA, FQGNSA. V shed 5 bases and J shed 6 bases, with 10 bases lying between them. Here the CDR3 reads CASSARAPGELFF. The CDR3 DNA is TGTGCCAGCAGCGCACGAGCCCCCGGGGAGCTGTTTTTT.

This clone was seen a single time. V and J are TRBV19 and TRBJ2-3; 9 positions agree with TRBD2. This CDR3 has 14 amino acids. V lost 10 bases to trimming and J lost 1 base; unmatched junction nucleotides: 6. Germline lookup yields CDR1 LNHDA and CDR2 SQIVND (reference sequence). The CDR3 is CATLSSGGTDTQYF. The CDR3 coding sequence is TGTGCCACCCTTTCTAGCGGGGGCACAGATACGCAGTATTTT.

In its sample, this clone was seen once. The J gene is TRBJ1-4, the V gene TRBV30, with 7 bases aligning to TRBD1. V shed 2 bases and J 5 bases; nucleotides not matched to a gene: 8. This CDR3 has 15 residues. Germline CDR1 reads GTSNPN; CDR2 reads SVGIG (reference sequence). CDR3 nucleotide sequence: TGTGCCTGGAGTACCGCGGGACAGTTAAATGAAAAACTGTTTTTT. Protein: CAWSTAGQLNEKLFF.

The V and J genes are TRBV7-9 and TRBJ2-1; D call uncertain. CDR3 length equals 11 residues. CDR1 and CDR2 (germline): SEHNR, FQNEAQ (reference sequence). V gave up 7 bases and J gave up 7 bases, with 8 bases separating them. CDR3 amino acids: CASTPENEQFF. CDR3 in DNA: TGTGCCAGCACCCCCGAGAATGAGCAGTTCTTC.